These 32 T cell receptor beta chains originate from one sample sequenced in a study of cytomegalovirus exposure and HLA in healthy donors. It was with 60 Vbeta and 13 Jbeta primers that the PCR ran. Here immunoSEQ multiplex PCR was the method, and the copy in TCRdb shows in-frame clones only, minus some. This sample's table has roughly 62,000 clones. The sequenced sample was PBMCs. These receptors were taken from a male donor in good health and CMV-seronegative.

The chain employs TRBV30 and TRBJ2-5; 7 bases match TRBD1. This CDR3 has 15 amino acids. V shed 1 base and J 1 base; nucleotides not matched to a gene: 6. Germline V gives CDR1 GTSNPN, CDR2 SVGIG (reference sequence). The CDR3 region has the DNA TGTGCCTGGAGTGCCGGGACAGTACTCCAAGAGACCCAGTACTTC. Translating it yields CAWSAGTVLQETQYF.

The genes are TRBV28 and TRBJ2-7; 7 positions agree with TRBD2. The CDR3 length is 14 residues. V was pared by 6 bases and J by 2 bases, with 7 bases of the junction left unmatched. Per the germline V gene, CDR1 is MDHEN and CDR2 is SYDVKM. CDR3 sequence: CASSHGRDAYEQYF. Here the CDR3 DNA reads TGTGCCAGCAGCCATGGGAGGGACGCCTACGAGCAGTACTTC.

V gene TRBV9 combines with J gene TRBJ1-5; D is undetermined. Germline CDR1 reads SGDLS; CDR2 reads YYNGEE. The CDR3 is 13 amino acids. Trimming removed 0 bases at V and 5 bases at J, with 6 bases between. For the CDR3, the DNA is TGTGCCAGCAGCGTAGGTCCGGATCAGCCCCAGCATTTT. Its translation is CASSVGPDQPQHF.

The chain couples TRBV7-2 to TRBJ1-4, with D possibly TRBD1 on 5 matching bases. The CDR3 covers 17 residues. CDR1 and CDR2 from the germline V gene are SGHTA and FQGNSA. The V end lost 1 base, the J end lost 11 bases, and 23 bases lay between the germline ends. The CDR3 here is CASSLEPGTGGANKLFF. The CDR3 bases are TGTGCCAGCAGCTTAGAACCCGGGACGGGGGGAGCTAATAAACTGTTTTTT.

V and J are TRBV30 and TRBJ2-7, with a tentative D call TRBD1 (6 bases). Germline V CDR1 and CDR2: GTSNPN, SVGIG (reference sequence). The CDR3 is made up of 13 amino acids. With 5 bases removed from V and 2 bases from J, the gap between germline ends came to 13 bases. The DNA for the CDR3 is TGTGCCTGGGGTAACAGGGTAGCCTACGAGCAGTACTTC. This encodes CAWGNRVAYEQYF.

The chain links TRBV6-5 to TRBJ2-7, with TRBD2 matching over 7 bases. The CDR3 extends over 13 amino acids. The V gene end was trimmed by 7 bases and the J gene end by 2 bases; junction bases not matched to a gene: 5. Germline values: CDR1 MNHEY, CDR2 SVGAGI. CDR3 sequence (DNA): TGTGCCAGCACCGGACTAGGCGCCTACGAGCAGTACTTC. Translating gives CASTGLGAYEQYF.

The chain has TRBV19 and TRBJ1-3; 7 bases are shared with TRBD1. V trimming: 6 bases; J trimming: 0 bases; junction bases outside the gene matches: 8. The CDR3 has 16 amino acids. CDR1 is LNHDA, CDR2 SQIVND, per germline (reference sequence). CDR3 sequence reads: CASSATGTVSGNTIYF. CDR3 sequence (DNA): TGTGCCAGTAGCGCGACCGGGACAGTCTCTGGAAACACCATATATTTT.

This chain connects TRBV14 to TRBJ1-5; D remains unclear. Germline CDR1 reads SGHDN; CDR2 reads FVKESK. The ends were cut back, 4 bases at V and 7 bases at J, with 11 bases in the middle. CDR3 length: 13 amino acids. In DNA, the CDR3 is TGTGCCAGCAGCCCCGAGGGCGAACAGCCCCAGCATTTT. Protein product: CASSPEGEQPQHF. Variable domain in full (rest from reference TRBV14 and TRBJ1-5): EAGVTQFPSHSVIEKGQTVTLRCDPISGHDNLYWYRRVMGKEIKFLLHFVKESKQDESGMPNNRFLAERTGGTYSTLKVQPAELEDSGVYFCASSPEGEQPQHFGDGTRLSIL.

This rearrangement joins TRBV28 to TRBJ2-7, with D uncertain. Germline values: CDR1 MDHEN, CDR2 SYDVKM. The CDR3 has 13 amino acids. The germline V and J ends were trimmed by 3 bases and 5 bases, with 11 bases remaining between them. In DNA, the CDR3 is TGTGCCAGCAGTTTTGTGGCCCCCAACGAGCAGTACTTC. Encoded protein: CASSFVAPNEQYF.

The V call is TRBV28, the J call TRBJ2-5, with TRBD2 as a possible D gene (5 bases). The DNA matches TRBJ2-7 better at its end, which makes the J call doubtful. Germline lookup yields CDR1 MDHEN and CDR2 SYDVKM. The CDR3 has 15 residues. The CDR3 sequence: CASSSNLDREYEQYF. The DNA of the CDR3 is TGTGCCAGCAGTAGTAACCTGGACCGGGAATACGAGCAGTACTTC.

The gene calls are TRBV5-1 and TRBJ2-1; possible D gene TRBD1, 5 bases. CDR1 and CDR2 (germline): SGHRS, YFSETQ. With 4 bases removed from V and 7 bases from J, the gap between germline ends came to 12 bases. This CDR3 is built from 13 residues. CDR3 in amino acids: CASSTLQGNEQFF. CDR3 sequence (DNA): TGCGCCAGCAGCACCCTTCAGGGAAATGAGCAGTTCTTC.

This rearrangement joins TRBV28 to TRBJ2-7, with 10 bases identical to TRBD1. Germline CDR1 is MDHEN and CDR2 is SYDVKM. V lost 4 bases to trimming and J lost 0 bases; unmatched junction nucleotides: 6. CDR3 length: 16 amino acids. Written as DNA, the CDR3 is TGTGCCAGCAGTTCCCAGGGACAGGGGAACTCCTACGAGCAGTACTTC. Amino acid sequence: CASSSQGQGNSYEQYF.

This sequence joins TRBV5-8 and TRBJ1-1, with D tentatively TRBD1 (5 bases). Trimming cost V 5 bases and J 5 bases, with 16 bases left between them. CDR3 length: 14 amino acids. CDR1 and CDR2 (germline): SGHTS, YDEGEE. CDR3 sequence: CASRRDLEGTEAFF. The CDR3 DNA sequence: TGTGCCAGCAGGCGGGACCTAGAAGGAACTGAAGCTTTCTTT.

The chain uses TRBV4-3 and TRBJ2-1; D might be TRBD2 (5 bases). Germline-derived CDR1 and CDR2 are LGHNA and YSLEER. The CDR3 covers 17 residues. V lost 0 bases, J lost 7 bases, and 19 bases lay in between. Here the CDR3 DNA reads TGCGCCAGCAGCCAAGACATTACTAGAAATTCTCCAAATGAGCAGTTCTTC. Translated, it gives CASSQDITRNSPNEQFF.

The chain carries TRBV19 and TRBJ2-2; 9 bases fit TRBD1. CDR3 size: 17 residues. Germline V lookup: CDR1 LNHDA, CDR2 SQIVND (reference sequence). V dropped 3 bases and J dropped 3; count of bases not matched to a gene: 8. The CDR3 nucleotides read TGTGCCAGTAGTATCCGTTGGGGACAGGGACACACCGGGGAGCTGTTTTTT. Protein sequence: CASSIRWGQGHTGELFF.

The chain joins TRBV9 to TRBJ1-5; 12 nucleotides match TRBD1. Germline CDR1 reads SGDLS; CDR2 reads YYNGEE. V was clipped by 4 bases and J by 10 bases; unmatched bases: 6. The CDR3 has 14 amino acids. The CDR3 DNA sequence: TGTGCCAGCAGCCGGGACAGGGGGCAAGAACCCCAGCATTTT. This codes for CASSRDRGQEPQHF.

V and J are TRBV19 and TRBJ2-6; the D gene is possibly TRBD2 (5 bases). The CDR3 sequence is 16 residues long. Trimming removed 3 bases at V and 4 bases at J, with 13 bases between. Germline V CDR1 and CDR2: LNHDA, SQIVND (reference sequence). CDR3 coding DNA: TGTGCCAGTAGTATTTCTGGGAGCACCGGGGCCAACGTCCTGACTTTC. Its translation: CASSISGSTGANVLTF.

The rearrangement joins TRBV6-5 to TRBJ2-7, with 8 bases aligning to TRBD1. This CDR3 has 13 amino acids. In germline, CDR1 is MNHEY, CDR2 SVGAGI. Losses at the gene ends were 6 bases for V and 4 bases for J; bases not matched to a gene: 5. As DNA, the CDR3 is TGTGCCAGCAGAACCAGGGACAGGTACGAGCAGTACTTC. It codes for CASRTRDRYEQYF.

This sequence joins TRBV7-8 and TRBJ1-1; TRBD1 aligns across 9 bases. Germline lookup yields CDR1 SGHVS and CDR2 FQNEAQ. There are 11 residues in the CDR3. After removal of 7 bases from V and 8 bases from J, the junction contained 2 bases not matched to a gene. For the CDR3, the DNA is TGTGCCAGCAATACAGGGGGCGAAGCTTTCTTT. As protein: CASNTGGEAFF.

The chain combines TRBV7-9 with TRBJ2-7, with 7 bases fitting TRBD1. The J segment lost 2 bases and the V segment lost 1 base, leaving 5 bases of the junction unmatched. CDR3 size: 15 residues. Germline values: CDR1 SEHNR, CDR2 FQNEAQ (reference sequence). This CDR3 reads CASSLDRGSAYEQYF. CDR3 nucleotides: TGTGCCAGCAGCTTAGACAGGGGATCGGCCTACGAGCAGTACTTC. Full variable domain (rest looked up from reference TRBV7-9 and TRBJ2-7): DTGVSQNPRHKITKRGQNVTFRCDPISEHNRLYWYRQTLGQGPEFLTYFQNEAQLEKSRLLSDRFSAERPKGSFSTLEIQRTEQGDSAMYLCASSLDRGSAYEQYFGPGTRLTVT.

This chain joins TRBV4-1 and TRBJ1-2, with TRBD1 identical over 9 bases. V lost 3 bases, J lost 6 bases, and 8 bases stayed unmatched. CDR1 and CDR2 from the germline V gene are MGHRA and YSYEKL. This CDR3 spans 15 amino acids. CDR3 coding DNA: TGCGCCAGCAGCCAGGCCGGGACAGGGCTGAATGGCTACACCTTC. Translating it yields CASSQAGTGLNGYTF.

The chain couples TRBV7-2 to TRBJ2-5; D may be TRBD1 (5 bases). The CDR3 contains 15 residues. V dropped 5 bases and J dropped 3 bases, with 16 bases sitting between them. The germline CDR1 and CDR2 sequences are SGHTA and FQGNSA. CDR3 in DNA: TGTGCCAGCAGCCCTGGCGTGACAGCAAAAGAGACCCAGTACTTC. Translation gives CASSPGVTAKETQYF.

The CDR3 nucleotides read TGTGCCAGCAGCCAAGATCCCACTAGTCAGCCCCAGCATTTT. This translates into CASSQDPTSQPQHF. The V call is TRBV4-2, the J call TRBJ1-5; D is unresolved. This CDR3 spans 14 amino acids. CDR1 and CDR2 (germline): LGHNA, YNFKEQ. Trimming left V 0 bases short and J 6 bases short, with 9 bases between.

This chain links TRBV6-1 with TRBJ2-3, with 8 nucleotides matching TRBD1. With 3 bases clipped from V and 2 bases from J, the junction kept 7 bases outside the gene matches. This CDR3 region has 16 residues. CDR1 MNHNS and CDR2 SASEGT come from the germline V gene. The CDR3 reads CASSDGPGQATDTQYF. The CDR3 coding sequence is TGTGCCAGCAGTGATGGGCCGGGACAGGCCACAGATACGCAGTATTTT.

The chain combines TRBV4-1 with TRBJ2-1, with TRBD1 identical over 8 bases. Looked up from germline, CDR1 is MGHRA and CDR2 is YSYEKL. V trimming: 3 bases; J trimming: 2 bases; junction bases outside the gene matches: 3. The CDR3 is made up of 15 amino acids. The CDR3 loop reads CASSQMGQAYNEQFF. The CDR3 DNA sequence: TGCGCCAGCAGCCAGATGGGACAGGCCTACAATGAGCAGTTCTTC.

This rearrangement joins TRBV2 to TRBJ2-2; D might be TRBD2 (6 bases). CDR3 length: 12 amino acids. Trimming cost V 7 bases and J 15 bases, with 18 bases left between them. Germline CDR1 is SNHLY and CDR2 is FYNNEI. CDR3 residues: CASTLSAGRMFF. CDR3 DNA: TGTGCCAGCACGCTATCAGCAGGGAGGATGTTTTTT.

V usage is TRBV30 and J usage is TRBJ2-3, with TRBD2 identical over 9 bases. The V gene end was trimmed by 3 bases and the J gene end by 5 bases; junction bases not matched to a gene: 9. This CDR3 is built from 15 residues. CDR1 GTSNPN and CDR2 SVGIG come from the germline V gene (reference sequence). CDR3 nucleotide sequence: TGTGCCTGGAGGGCTCTAGCGGGGAGGGGAGATACGCAGTATTTT. This codes for CAWRALAGRGDTQYF.

The chain carries TRBV30 and TRBJ2-1; D is unresolved. The CDR3 covers 14 residues. Per the germline V gene, CDR1 is GTSNPN and CDR2 is SVGIG (reference sequence). V lost 1 base to trimming and J lost 5 bases, with 12 bases between them. CDR3 sequence: CAWSGLRLNNEQFF. The DNA of the CDR3 is TGTGCCTGGAGTGGATTGCGACTCAACAATGAGCAGTTCTTC.

This chain joins TRBV25-1 and TRBJ2-1; 7 bases match TRBD2. The CDR3 covers 16 residues. The V gene end was trimmed by 2 bases and the J gene end by 0 bases; junction bases not matched to a gene: 4. Germline V CDR1 and CDR2: MGHDK, SYGVNS. CDR3 sequence (DNA): TGTGCCAGCAGTGAAGGGGGGGGACGCTCCTACAATGAGCAGTTCTTC. This encodes CASSEGGGRSYNEQFF.

V and J are TRBV6-5 and TRBJ1-5; D is unresolved. CDR1 and CDR2 (germline): MNHEY, SVGAGI. CDR3 size: 14 residues. Between the trimmed V and J ends, which lost 2 bases and 0 bases, there was a span of 5 bases. The DNA for the CDR3 is TGTGCCAGCAGTTACACTGGTAGCAATCAGCCCCAGCATTTT. It codes for CASSYTGSNQPQHF.

This sequence joins TRBV9 and TRBJ1-1, with TRBD1 matching over 7 bases. The CDR3 has 16 residues. The V segment lost 4 bases and the J segment 3 bases; nucleotides outside the gene matches: 12. Germline values: CDR1 SGDLS, CDR2 YYNGEE. Written as DNA, the CDR3 is TGTGCCAGCAGCTTCCGGGACAGCCCTTTGGACACTGAAGCTTTCTTT. Residues: CASSFRDSPLDTEAFF.

The chain carries TRBV7-2 and TRBJ2-1; no clear D gene. V dropped 0 bases and J dropped 1 base, with 7 bases sitting between them. This CDR3 is built from 15 residues. The germline gives CDR1 SGHTA, CDR2 FQGNSA. The CDR3 here is CASSLAGYSYNEQFF. CDR3 in DNA: TGTGCCAGCAGCTTAGCGGGCTATTCCTACAATGAGCAGTTCTTC.